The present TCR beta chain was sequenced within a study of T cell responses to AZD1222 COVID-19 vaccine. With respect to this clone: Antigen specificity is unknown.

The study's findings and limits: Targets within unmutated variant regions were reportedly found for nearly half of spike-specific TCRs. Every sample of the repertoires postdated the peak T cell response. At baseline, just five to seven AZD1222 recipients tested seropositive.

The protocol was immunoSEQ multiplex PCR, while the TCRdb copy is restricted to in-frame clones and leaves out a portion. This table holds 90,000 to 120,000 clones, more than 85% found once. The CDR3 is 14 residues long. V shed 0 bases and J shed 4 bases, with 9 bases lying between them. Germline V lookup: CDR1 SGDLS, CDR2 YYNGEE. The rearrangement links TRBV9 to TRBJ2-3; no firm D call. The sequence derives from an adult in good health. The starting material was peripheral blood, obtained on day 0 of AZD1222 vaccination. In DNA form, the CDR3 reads TGTGCCAGCAGCGTAGGAGCCGGGCCAGATACGCAGTATTTT. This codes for CASSVGAGPDTQYF. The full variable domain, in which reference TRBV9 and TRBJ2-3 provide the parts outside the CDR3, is DSGVTQTPKHLITATGQRVTLRCSPRSGDLSVYWYQQSLDQGLQFLIQYYNGEERAKGNILERFSAQQFPDLHSELNLSSLELGDSALYFCASSVGAGPDTQYFGPGTRLTVL.